A single sample gave rise to the 2 T cell receptor beta chains below, sequenced in a study of breast tumors, draining lymph nodes, adjacent tissues. The lymph nodes were axillary draining lymph nodes from breast cancer patients. TCRdb fed the multiplex PCR reads into MiXCR, producing one record per CDR3 protein. Of around 300,000 distinct CDR3 sequences detected, about 33% appear once; the ten largest clones hold more than 0.95%. Input material: axillary lymph node tissue. The receptors shown here come from a female donor with breast cancer. Some clones in this sample may be carry-over from other donors' samples.

The V call is TRBV11-2, the J call TRBJ2-2, with D possibly matching TRBD1 (8 bases). In germline, CDR1 is SGHAT, CDR2 FQNNGV. V was cut by 6 bases and J by 6 bases, with 17 bases left in between. The CDR3 is made up of 15 amino acids. CDR3 in amino acids: CASRKDREGAGELFF. CDR3 DNA sequence: TGTGCCAGCAGAAAGGACAGGGAGGGAGCCGGGGAGCTGTTTTTT.

This clonotype was detected many times. The genes are TRBV29-1 and TRBJ2-5; no reliable D call. CDR3 length equals 10 residues. The V end was cut by 7 bases, the J end by 7 bases, with 10 bases between. CDR1 is SQVTM, CDR2 ANQGSEA, per germline. CDR3 region: CSGDSGTQYF. In DNA form, the CDR3 reads TGCAGCGGCGACTCGGGGACCCAGTACTTC.